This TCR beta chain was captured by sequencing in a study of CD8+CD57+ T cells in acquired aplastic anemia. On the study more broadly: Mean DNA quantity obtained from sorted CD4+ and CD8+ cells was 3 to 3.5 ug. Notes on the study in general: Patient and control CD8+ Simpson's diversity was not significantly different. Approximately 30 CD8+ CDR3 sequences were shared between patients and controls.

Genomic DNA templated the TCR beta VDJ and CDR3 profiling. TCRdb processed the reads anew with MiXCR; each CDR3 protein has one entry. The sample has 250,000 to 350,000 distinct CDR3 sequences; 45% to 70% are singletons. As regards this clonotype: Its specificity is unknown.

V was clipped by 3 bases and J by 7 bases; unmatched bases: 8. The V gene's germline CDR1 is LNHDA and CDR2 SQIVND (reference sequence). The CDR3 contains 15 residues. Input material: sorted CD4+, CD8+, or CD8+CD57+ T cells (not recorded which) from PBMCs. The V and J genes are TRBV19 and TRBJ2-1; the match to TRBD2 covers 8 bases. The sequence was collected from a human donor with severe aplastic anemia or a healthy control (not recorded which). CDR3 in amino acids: CASSMAGTSLNEQFF. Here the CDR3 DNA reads TGTGCCAGTAGTATGGCCGGGACTAGTTTGAATGAGCAGTTCTTC.